Following are 12 T cell receptor beta chains from one sample sequenced in a study of control samples from healthy donors and cancer patients. The table came from immunoSEQ multiplex PCR; TCRdb's copy has only in-frame clones and leaves some out. This table has about 130,000 clones, more than 90% appearing once. Sequenced input: blood. The source of these receptors is a man between 18 and 35 years old in good health.

This clone showed up just once. The genes are TRBV3-1 (or the pseudogene TRBV3-2) and TRBJ1-1; D remains unclear. The CDR3 loop spans 13 amino acids. Germline V lookup: CDR1 LGHDT, CDR2 YNNKEL (reference sequence). Trimming stripped 0 bases from V and 3 bases from J, with 5 bases between. CDR3 region: CASSQDLDTEAFF. CDR3 nucleotides: TGTGCCAGCAGCCAAGATCTTGACACTGAAGCTTTCTTT.

The CDR3 DNA follows: TGCAGCGCCAGTACCGGGACAGTGAATCAGCCCCAGCATTTT. Translating it yields CSASTGTVNQPQHF. This chain connects TRBV29-1 to TRBJ1-5; 7 bases match TRBD1. This CDR3 comprises 14 residues. Germline lookup yields CDR1 SQVTM and CDR2 ANQGSEA. With V trimmed by 7 bases and J by 4 bases, 10 bases remained unmatched.

The chain couples TRBV19 to TRBJ2-4; unclear D gene. This CDR3 is 13 amino acids long. Germline assignment: CDR1 LNHDA and CDR2 SQIVND (reference sequence). Trimming shortened V by 5 bases and J by 2 bases, and 7 bases separated the two germline ends. CDR3 sequence (DNA): TGTGCCAGTAGTCAGTCAACCAAAAACATTCAGTACTTC. It specifies CASSQSTKNIQYF.

The chain has TRBV7-9 and TRBJ1-5; unclear D gene. From germline, CDR1 is SEHNR and CDR2 FQNEAQ (reference sequence). This CDR3 region has 13 residues. Trimming stripped 2 bases from V and 7 bases from J, with 9 bases between. CDR3: CASSLYINQPQHF. The CDR3 DNA reads TGTGCCAGCAGCTTATATATTAACCAGCCCCAGCATTTT.

The rearrangement uses TRBV7-9 and TRBJ2-5, with 9 bases lining up with TRBD2. This CDR3 comprises 15 residues. The V and J ends lost 8 bases and 4 bases, in that order; junction bases with no gene match: 11. Germline V gives CDR1 SEHNR, CDR2 FQNEAQ (reference sequence). CDR3 sequence: CASAFSGLAAETQYF. DNA of the CDR3: TGTGCCAGCGCCTTCTCGGGACTAGCTGCAGAGACCCAGTACTTC.

The V and J genes are TRBV9 and TRBJ2-2, with TRBD2 matching 8 bases. Per germline, CDR1 SGDLS and CDR2 YYNGEE. The CDR3 totals 16 residues. The V segment lost 5 bases and the J segment 3 bases; nucleotides outside the gene matches: 9. CDR3 coding DNA: TGTGCCAGCAGAGGGGGAGCGGGGGCGTACACCGGGGAGCTGTTTTTT. It translates to CASRGGAGAYTGELFF.

The chain combines TRBV7-2 with TRBJ2-7, with 9 bases identical to TRBD1. The CDR3 is 15 residues long. The germline CDR1 and CDR2 sequences are SGHTA and FQGNSA. With 1 base clipped from V and 3 bases from J, the junction kept 4 bases outside the gene matches. For the CDR3, the DNA is TGTGCCAGCAGCTTAGGCCGGACAGGGGTCTACGAGCAGTACTTC. It specifies CASSLGRTGVYEQYF.

The chain is built from TRBV7-9 and TRBJ2-5; tentative D call: TRBD2 (7 bases). The CDR3 is made up of 12 amino acids. V lost 11 bases, J lost 1 base, and 11 bases lay in between. Germline CDR1 is SEHNR and CDR2 is FQNEAQ (reference sequence). In DNA, the CDR3 is TGTGCCGCGGGGGCACTCCAAGAGACCCAGTACTTC. It yields the protein CAAGALQETQYF.

The V gene is TRBV5-6, the J gene TRBJ2-7; D ambiguous. The CDR3 is 13 amino acids. Germline V gene lookup returns CDR1 SGHDT and CDR2 YYEEEE. The V gene lost 0 bases and the J gene lost 6 bases, with 10 bases spanning the gap. Here the CDR3 DNA reads TGTGCCAGCAGCTTGGGTGAAGTCACCGAGCAGTACTTC. Translating gives CASSLGEVTEQYF.

The rearrangement joins TRBV5-1 to TRBJ1-5; D ambiguous. This CDR3 comprises 17 residues. The germline CDR1 and CDR2 sequences are SGHRS and YFSETQ. V lost 0 bases and J 5 bases, leaving 18 bases between the germline ends. The CDR3 DNA reads TGCGCCAGCAGCTTGGCCAAGGGCCCTTGGGAATATCAGCCCCAGCATTTT. Translated: CASSLAKGPWEYQPQHF.

The chain links TRBV4-2 to TRBJ2-7; 10 bases align to TRBD1. The length of the CDR3 is 15 residues. CDR1 and CDR2 (germline): LGHNA, YNFKEQ. With 1 base clipped from V and 6 bases from J, the junction kept 6 bases outside the gene matches. Here the CDR3 DNA reads TGTGCCAGCAGCCAAGTCGACAGGGGGCGGTTCGAGCAGTACTTC. Protein: CASSQVDRGRFEQYF.

This clone turned up a few times. This rearrangement joins TRBV29-1 to TRBJ1-2, with 8 bases identical to TRBD1. CDR3 length: 15 residues. Losses at the gene ends were 0 bases for V and 6 bases for J; bases not matched to a gene: 9. Germline lookup yields CDR1 SQVTM and CDR2 ANQGSEA. The DNA of the CDR3 is TGCAGCGTTGAAGAGCGACAGGGGTTAGGAGATGGCTACACCTTC. Amino acids: CSVEERQGLGDGYTF.